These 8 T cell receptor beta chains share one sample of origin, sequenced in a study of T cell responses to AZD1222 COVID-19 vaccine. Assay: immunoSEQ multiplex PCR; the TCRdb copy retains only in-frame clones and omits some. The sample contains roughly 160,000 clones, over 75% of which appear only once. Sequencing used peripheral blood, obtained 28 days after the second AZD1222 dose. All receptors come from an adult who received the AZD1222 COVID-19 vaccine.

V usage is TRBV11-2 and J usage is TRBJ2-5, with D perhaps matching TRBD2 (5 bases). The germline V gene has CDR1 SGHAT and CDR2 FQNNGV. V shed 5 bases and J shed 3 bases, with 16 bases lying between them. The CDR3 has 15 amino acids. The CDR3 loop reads CASSEEVRRKETQYF. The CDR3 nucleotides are TGTGCCAGCAGCGAAGAGGTCAGGAGGAAAGAGACCCAGTACTTC.

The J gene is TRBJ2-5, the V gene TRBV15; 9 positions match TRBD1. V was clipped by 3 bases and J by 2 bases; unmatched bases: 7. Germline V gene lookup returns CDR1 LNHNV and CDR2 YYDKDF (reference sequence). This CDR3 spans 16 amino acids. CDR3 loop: CATSRRQGGGQETQYF. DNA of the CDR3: TGTGCCACCAGCAGGCGACAGGGGGGTGGGCAAGAGACCCAGTACTTC.

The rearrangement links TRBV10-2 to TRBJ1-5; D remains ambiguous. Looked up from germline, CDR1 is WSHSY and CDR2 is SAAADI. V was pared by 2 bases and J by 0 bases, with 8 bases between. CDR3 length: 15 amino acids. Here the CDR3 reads CASSEDRFSNQPQHF. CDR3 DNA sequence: TGCGCCAGCAGTGAGGATCGATTTAGCAATCAGCCCCAGCATTTT.

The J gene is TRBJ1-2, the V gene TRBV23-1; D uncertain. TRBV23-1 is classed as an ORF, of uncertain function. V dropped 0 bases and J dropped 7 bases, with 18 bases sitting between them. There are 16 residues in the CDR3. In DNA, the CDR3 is TGCGCCAGCAGTCAATCAGCCAGGTCCCAGCGGCCTGGCTACACCTTC. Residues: CASSQSARSQRPGYTF.

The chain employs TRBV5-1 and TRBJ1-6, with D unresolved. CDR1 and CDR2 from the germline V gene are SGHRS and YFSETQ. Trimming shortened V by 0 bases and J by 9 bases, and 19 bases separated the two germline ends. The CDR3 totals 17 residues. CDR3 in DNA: TGCGCCAGCAGCTTGGGGGTAATGTACAACGGCCCTTCACCCCTCCACTTT. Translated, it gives CASSLGVMYNGPSPLHF.

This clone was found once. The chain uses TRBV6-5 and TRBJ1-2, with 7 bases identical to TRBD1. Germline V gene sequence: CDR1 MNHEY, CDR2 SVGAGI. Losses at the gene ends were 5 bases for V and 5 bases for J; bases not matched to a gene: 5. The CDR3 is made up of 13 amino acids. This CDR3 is CASSRDSFYGYTF. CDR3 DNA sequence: TGTGCCAGCAGTCGGGACAGTTTTTATGGCTACACCTTC.

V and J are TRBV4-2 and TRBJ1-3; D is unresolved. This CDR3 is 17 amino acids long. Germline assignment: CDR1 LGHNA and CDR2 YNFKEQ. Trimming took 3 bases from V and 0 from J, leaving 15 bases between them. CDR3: CASSQGSYRDSGNTIYF. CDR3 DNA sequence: TGTGCCAGCAGCCAGGGATCTTACCGGGACTCTGGAAACACCATATATTTT.

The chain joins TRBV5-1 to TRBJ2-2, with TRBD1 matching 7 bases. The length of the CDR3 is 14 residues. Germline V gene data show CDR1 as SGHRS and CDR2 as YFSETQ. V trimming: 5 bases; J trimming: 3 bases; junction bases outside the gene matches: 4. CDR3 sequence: CASRQGYDTGELFF. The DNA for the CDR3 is TGCGCCAGCAGACAGGGGTATGACACCGGGGAGCTGTTTTTT.